The 17 T cell receptor beta chains presented below share a single source sample, sequenced in a study of cytomegalovirus exposure and HLA in healthy donors. The PCR was carried out with 60 Vbeta primers and 13 Jbeta primers. Measured with immunoSEQ multiplex PCR; TCRdb has only the in-frame clones, and not every one. This sample has about 110,000 clones, with 77% found just once. The specimen sequenced was PBMCs. The receptors stem from a male donor in good health and CMV-seronegative.

The chain uses TRBV2 and TRBJ2-5, with 11 positions matching TRBD2. With 2 bases clipped from V and 4 bases from J, the junction kept 3 bases outside the gene matches. This CDR3 has 15 amino acids. Germline V gene lookup returns CDR1 SNHLY and CDR2 FYNNEI. The CDR3 bases are TGTGCCAGCAGTGAATCAGGACTAGCGGGAGAGACCCAGTACTTC. Its protein product is CASSESGLAGETQYF.

V gene TRBV6-5 combines with J gene TRBJ1-3; TRBD1 is a possible D gene (6 bases). V lost 5 bases and J lost 0, with 11 bases in between. The CDR3 runs 15 residues. The germline V gene encodes CDR1 MNHEY and CDR2 SVGAGI. The CDR3 DNA reads TGTGCCAGCAGTCGAGACAGGTTCTCTGGAAACACCATATATTTT. Residues: CASSRDRFSGNTIYF.

As to this clone: Because it lacks the conserved phenylalanine or tryptophan at the end, this CDR3 is likely a read error. V gene TRBV30 combines with J gene TRBJ1-1; D is undetermined. Germline assignment: CDR1 GTSNPN and CDR2 SVGIG (reference sequence). This CDR3 has 14 amino acids. V lost 2 bases, J lost 6 bases, and 16 bases lay in between. The CDR3 sequence: CAWSRRGGSAEAFV. In DNA form, the CDR3 reads TGTGCCTGGAGTCGACGGGGAGGTTCGGCTGAAGCTTTCGTT.

V is TRBV25-1 and J is TRBJ1-4, with 7 bases aligning to TRBD1. Germline-derived CDR1 and CDR2 are MGHDK and SYGVNS. This CDR3 spans 14 amino acids. After removal of 5 bases from V and 7 bases from J, the junction contained 7 bases not matched to a gene. This chain's CDR3 is CASSPQGDAEKLFF. DNA for the CDR3: TGTGCCAGCAGTCCTCAGGGGGACGCTGAAAAACTGTTTTTT. The full variable domain, with the rest looked up from reference TRBV25-1 and TRBJ1-4, is EADIYQTPRYLVIGTGKKITLECSQTMGHDKMYWYQQDPGMELHLIHYSYGVNSTEKGDLSSESTVSRIRTEHFPLTLESARPSHTSQYLCASSPQGDAEKLFFGSGTQLSVL.

The chain uses TRBV5-4 and TRBJ2-7; TRBD2 agrees at 9 bases. Trimming took 5 bases from V and 7 from J; bases not matched to a gene: 22. The CDR3 is 18 residues long. Germline V gives CDR1 SGHNT, CDR2 YYREEE (reference sequence). For the CDR3, the DNA is TGTGCCAGCAGTCGGGCCTGGGCTGCGGGAGGGGCGCCGGGGGAGCAGTACTTC. This translates into CASSRAWAAGGAPGEQYF.

The V gene is TRBV18, the J gene TRBJ2-7, with 13 bases identical to TRBD2. V trimming: 3 bases; J trimming: 3 bases; junction bases outside the gene matches: 2. The CDR3 extends over 15 amino acids. Germline CDR1 KGHSH, CDR2 LQKENI. CDR3 bases: TGTGCCAGCTCACCGGGACTAGCGGGGAGCTACGAGCAGTACTTC. Protein sequence: CASSPGLAGSYEQYF.

The V and J genes are TRBV10-2 and TRBJ2-1; the match to TRBD2 covers 9 bases. The CDR3 loop spans 13 amino acids. V was pared by 8 bases and J by 8 bases, with 7 bases of the junction left unmatched. Per germline, CDR1 WSHSY and CDR2 SAAADI. The CDR3 region has the DNA TGCGCCAGCCTTAGCGGGAGTAAGGATGAGCAGTTCTTC. Translated, it gives CASLSGSKDEQFF.

V and J are TRBV6-7 and TRBJ2-3, with 8 bases fitting TRBD2. TRBV6-7 is placed among ORFs of uncertain function. The CDR3 covers 15 residues. The junction had 7 bases not matched to a gene; V was cut back by 5 bases and J by 3 bases. CDR3 residues: CASSTGTSGTDTQYF. Written as DNA, the CDR3 is TGTGCCAGCAGTACCGGGACTAGTGGAACAGATACGCAGTATTTT.

The chain recombines TRBV2 with TRBJ2-1; 7 nucleotides match TRBD2. Germline values: CDR1 SNHLY, CDR2 FYNNEI. This CDR3 has 13 amino acids. Trimming removed 8 bases from V and 8 bases from J; junction bases left unmatched: 9. The CDR3 sequence is CASPTSAGDEQFF. CDR3 sequence (DNA): TGTGCCAGCCCAACTAGCGCCGGCGATGAGCAGTTCTTC.

Of note for this clone: The CDR3 ends on some other residue instead of the conserved phenylalanine or tryptophan, so this is likely a read error. The chain combines TRBV2 with TRBJ1-1; D is perhaps TRBD1 (5 bases). This CDR3 contains 15 residues. Germline V gene lookup returns CDR1 SNHLY and CDR2 FYNNEI. Trimming removed 4 bases from V and 1 base from J, with 13 bases in between. CDR3 region: CASSGEAGWNTEAFV. CDR3 coding DNA: TGTGCCAGCAGTGGGGAGGCAGGGTGGAACACTGAAGCTTTCGTT.

The chain joins TRBV2 to TRBJ2-7; TRBD2 matches at 10 bases. Germline-derived CDR1 and CDR2 are SNHLY and FYNNEI. The CDR3 totals 14 residues. The V and J ends lost 4 bases and 3 bases, in that order; junction bases with no gene match: 3. CDR3: CASSGPSGSYEQYF. The CDR3 DNA is TGTGCCAGCAGTGGCCCTAGCGGGAGCTACGAGCAGTACTTC.

Only a few counts were recorded for this clone. This chain links TRBV7-2 with TRBJ2-5; D unclear. The J call may be mistaken, given a closer DNA end match to TRBJ2-7. The CDR3 is 14 residues long. Germline V lookup: CDR1 SGHTA, CDR2 FQGNSA. In nucleotides, the CDR3 is TGTGCCAGCAGCTTAGAAAGCGTAGCCTACGAGCAGTACTTC. Encoded protein: CASSLESVAYEQYF.

The chain has TRBV7-2 and TRBJ2-7; possible D gene TRBD2, 5 bases. Looked up from germline, CDR1 is SGHTA and CDR2 is FQGNSA. This CDR3 has 12 residues. Trimming took 6 bases from V and 6 from J, leaving 12 bases between them. The CDR3 sequence: CASSQRGREQYF. Written as DNA, the CDR3 is TGTGCCAGCAGTCAACGGGGTCGCGAGCAGTACTTC.

The chain uses TRBV19 and TRBJ2-1; D is uncertain. V lost 3 bases to trimming and J lost 7 bases, with 10 bases between them. The CDR3 consists of 13 residues. CDR1 LNHDA and CDR2 SQIVND come from the germline V gene (reference sequence). This chain's CDR3 is CASSIVSLNEQFF. CDR3 coding DNA: TGTGCCAGTAGTATTGTTAGTTTAAATGAGCAGTTCTTC.

This clone was counted only a few times. The genes are TRBV29-1 and TRBJ1-3, with 9 nucleotides matching TRBD1. The germline V gene encodes CDR1 SQVTM and CDR2 ANQGSEA. CDR3 length: 16 residues. J gave up 1 base and V 4 bases, and 8 bases lay outside the gene matches. The chain's CDR3 is CSVGTGTGISGNTIYF. The CDR3 nucleotides are TGCAGCGTTGGGACCGGGACAGGGATTTCTGGAAACACCATATATTTT.

The chain carries TRBV7-3 and TRBJ2-3, with D perhaps TRBD2 (6 bases). The germline V gene has CDR1 SGHTA and CDR2 FQGTGA. Between the trimmed V and J ends, which lost 5 bases and 1 base, there was a span of 13 bases. The CDR3 spans 15 residues. CDR3 loop: CASSPYVAGTDTQYF. The CDR3 bases are TGTGCCAGCAGCCCGTATGTAGCGGGCACAGATACGCAGTATTTT.

The V gene is TRBV19, the J gene TRBJ1-2; TRBD1 matches 8 bases. The CDR3 contains 14 residues. Germline V gene data show CDR1 as LNHDA and CDR2 as SQIVND (reference sequence). V lost 6 bases to trimming and J lost 6 bases; unmatched junction nucleotides: 9. CDR3 amino acids: CASSKDRGGDGYTF. The CDR3 DNA reads as TGTGCCAGTAGCAAAGACAGGGGAGGGGATGGCTACACCTTC.